The rows below give T cell receptor beta chains drawn from one sample of a study of blood T cell repertoires in COVID-19. The repertoire was sequenced with immunoSEQ multiplex PCR; TCRdb's copy has only in-frame clones and lacks some. The sample consists of 83,000 or so clones, approximately 80% of them appearing once. Material: peripheral blood. The receptors originated from a woman aged 80 or older with acute or convalescent COVID-19. Each CDR3 is given with its conserved first and last residue. The D gene is left open where the match is weak. Some rows have no size entry. The others give once, few or many, or a class for an expanded clone.

d_call | cdr3_length | clone_size | j_call | v_call | cdr3_aa | cdr3_nt
. | 12 | . | TRBJ2-3 | TRBV11-2 | CASSPSADTQYF | TGTGCCAGCAGCCCGTCGGCAGATACGCAGTATTTT
. | 15 | few | TRBJ1-6 | TRBV7-2 | CASRSPDGNNSPLHF | TGTGCCAGCAGAAGCCCAGACGGGAATAATTCACCCCTCCACTTT
TRBD2 | 13 | . | TRBJ2-7 | TRBV28 | CASSLGREGEQYF | TGTGCCAGCAGTTTGGGGAGGGAAGGCGAGCAGTACTTC
. | 15 | . | TRBJ1-5 | TRBV7-2 | CASSHRGFSNQPQHF | TGTGCCAGCAGCCATAGGGGATTTAGCAATCAGCCCCAGCATTTT
TRBD1 | 13 | . | TRBJ2-1 | TRBV29-1 | CSVDRDSDNEQFF | TGCAGCGTTGACCGGGACAGTGACAATGAGCAGTTCTTC
. | 14 | . | TRBJ2-1 | TRBV7-2 | CASSVSAFENEQFF | TGTGCCAGCAGCGTTAGCGCCTTCGAGAATGAGCAGTTCTTC
. | 13 | . | TRBJ2-7 | TRBV12-3/TRBV12-4 | CASAPLANYEQYF | TGTGCCAGCGCGCCTCTAGCGAACTACGAGCAGTACTTC
TRBD1 | 15 | . | TRBJ2-2 | TRBV5-4 | CASSGPGQAFGELFF | TGTGCCAGCAGCGGCCCGGGACAGGCTTTTGGGGAGCTGTTTTTT
TRBD1 | 15 | . | TRBJ2-5 | TRBV3-1/TRBV3-2 | CASSPGQGRPETQYF | TGTGCCAGCAGCCCAGGACAGGGGAGGCCCGAGACCCAGTACTTC
. | 17 | once | TRBJ1-3 | TRBV7-8 | CASSPRQVGSYKDTIYF | TGTGCCAGCAGCCCTCGTCAGGTGGGCTCTTACAAGGACACCATATATTTT
TRBD1 | 13 | . | TRBJ1-1 | TRBV6-4 | CASGTDMNTEAFF | TGTGCCAGCGGGACAGACATGAACACTGAAGCTTTCTTT
. | 17 | few | TRBJ2-1 | TRBV4-3 | CASSQDLTRPLYNEQFF | TGCGCCAGCAGCCAGGACCTCACTAGACCTCTCTACAATGAGCAGTTCTTC
. | 15 | . | TRBJ1-2 | TRBV6-5 | CASSYSVPVNYGYTF | TGTGCCAGCAGTTACTCGGTACCAGTGAACTATGGCTACACCTTC
TRBD2 | 15 | few | TRBJ2-3 | TRBV5-4 | CASSAREEGTDTQYF | TGTGCCAGCAGTGCGCGGGAGGAGGGCACAGATACGCAGTATTTT
TRBD1 | 14 | few | TRBJ1-2 | TRBV4-2 | CASSQSGQGAGYTF | TGTGCCAGCAGCCAATCCGGACAGGGGGCTGGCTACACCTTC
. | 17 | . | TRBJ2-2 | TRBV19 | CASSIIGGGLGTGELFF | TGTGCCAGTAGTATAATAGGAGGGGGCCTGGGCACCGGGGAGCTGTTTTTT
TRBD2 | 13 | . | TRBJ2-1 | TRBV19 | CATSGRAYNEQFF | TGTGCCACCAGCGGGAGGGCCTACAATGAGCAGTTCTTC
. | 13 | few | TRBJ2-3 | TRBV19 | CASSLTSTDTQYF | TGTGCCAGTAGTTTAACTAGCACAGATACGCAGTATTTT
TRBD2 | 15 | . | TRBJ2-1 | TRBV11-1 | CASSPGTSGGNEQFF | TGTGCCAGCAGCCCAGGGACTAGCGGAGGGAATGAGCAGTTCTTC
TRBD1 | 15 | few | TRBJ2-3 | TRBV7-3 | CASSLRQGLTDTQYF | TGTGCCAGCAGCTTAAGACAGGGGCTCACAGATACGCAGTATTTT
. | 12 | . | TRBJ2-1 | TRBV19 | CASSPVENEQFF | TGTGCCAGTAGTCCAGTGGAGAATGAGCAGTTCTTC
TRBD1 | 18 | . | TRBJ1-2 | TRBV5-6 | CASSLGLSPGQFNYGYTF | TGTGCCAGCAGCTTGGGGCTCTCGCCGGGACAGTTCAACTATGGCTACACCTTC
TRBD2 | 17 | . | TRBJ2-3 | TRBV11-2 | CASSPVYSGRAVDTQYF | TGTGCCAGCAGCCCCGTTTACAGCGGGAGGGCCGTAGATACGCAGTATTTT
TRBD1 | 14 | . | TRBJ1-2 | TRBV7-2 | CASIRDRGSYGYTF | TGTGCCAGCATTAGGGACAGGGGAAGCTATGGCTACACCTTC
. | 14 | . | TRBJ2-1 | TRBV6-2/TRBV6-3 | CASSRVLSGNEQFF | TGTGCCAGCAGTAGGGTCCTATCGGGGAATGAGCAGTTCTTC
. | 14 | . | TRBJ1-5 | TRBV19 | CATSSQGSNQPQHF | TGTGCCACCTCATCTCAGGGAAGCAATCAGCCCCAGCATTTT
TRBD1 | 15 | . | TRBJ1-5 | TRBV6-2/TRBV6-3 | CASSYEDRVSQPQHF | TGTGCCAGCAGTTACGAGGACAGGGTATCTCAGCCCCAGCATTTT